Listed here are 21 T cell receptor beta chains from one sample, sequenced in a study of Ad26.COV2.S vaccination and SARS-CoV-2 variants. Clones were sequenced by immunoSEQ multiplex PCR, and TCRdb holds only the in-frame ones, with some missing. The repertoire holds around 170,000 clones, with roughly 89% as singletons. The material was peripheral blood, obtained after recovery from COVID-19. These receptors all come from a human donor who had recovered from COVID-19.

The rearrangement uses TRBV5-4 and TRBJ1-2, with a weak D call TRBD1 (5 bases). CDR3 length: 14 residues. V dropped 4 bases and J dropped 6 bases, with 16 bases sitting between them. Germline V CDR1 and CDR2: SGHNT, YYREEE (reference sequence). The DNA for the CDR3 is TGTGCCAGCAGCCCGACAACGGGGCTGGATGGCTACACCTTC. Encoded protein: CASSPTTGLDGYTF.

Only one count was recorded for this clone. The rearrangement uses TRBV7-8 and TRBJ1-1; tentative D call: TRBD1 (6 bases). The germline gives CDR1 SGHVS, CDR2 FQNEAQ. V was clipped by 5 bases and J by 0 bases, with 16 bases between them. This CDR3 contains 16 residues. CDR3: CASSPGGGRVNTEAFF. The CDR3, as DNA: TGTGCCAGCAGCCCCGGGGGGGGGCGCGTGAACACTGAAGCTTTCTTT.

This chain connects TRBV7-9 to TRBJ1-4; possibly TRBD1 for D (6 bases). The CDR3 sequence is 10 residues long. V dropped 10 bases and J dropped 8 bases, with 8 bases sitting between them. CDR1 is SEHNR and CDR2 is FQNEAQ in the germline V gene (reference sequence). CDR3 loop: CATQGEKLFF. The CDR3 nucleotides read TGTGCCACCCAGGGGGAAAAACTGTTTTTT. The complete variable domain, with remaining parts taken from reference TRBV7-9 and TRBJ1-4, reads DTGVSQNPRHKITKRGQNVTFRCDPISEHNRLYWYRQTLGQGPEFLTYFQNEAQLEKSRLLSDRFSAERPKGSFSTLEIQRTEQGDSAMYLCATQGEKLFFGSGTQLSVL.

This chain connects TRBV28 to TRBJ2-2, with D perhaps assigned TRBD1 or TRBD2 (5 bases each). This CDR3 is 23 amino acids long. Germline CDR1 is MDHEN and CDR2 is SYDVKM. Between the trimmed V and J ends, which lost 6 bases and 3 bases, there was a span of 38 bases. CDR3 nucleotide sequence: TGTGCCAGCAGCCCCTTTCCGACCCGACTGCTTTCCGGGACCGAATGGGACACCGGGGAGCTGTTTTTT. Its translation: CASSPFPTRLLSGTEWDTGELFF.

The genes are TRBV6-5 and TRBJ2-5; D might be TRBD1 (5 bases). Germline V lookup: CDR1 MNHEY, CDR2 SVGAGI. V was cut by 0 bases and J by 5 bases, with 16 bases left in between. This CDR3 is 16 amino acids long. The CDR3 spells CASSYSAMGPLETQYF. As DNA, the CDR3 is TGTGCCAGCAGTTACTCAGCTATGGGGCCGCTGGAGACCCAGTACTTC.

This rearrangement joins TRBV27 to TRBJ2-7, with 11 bases aligning to TRBD1. The CDR3 has 15 residues. The V segment lost 2 bases and the J segment 3 bases; nucleotides outside the gene matches: 3. From germline, CDR1 is MNHEY and CDR2 SMNVEV (reference sequence). The CDR3 region has the DNA TGTGCCAGCAGTTTAGTGGGGACAGGGGGCTACGAGCAGTACTTC. Protein sequence: CASSLVGTGGYEQYF.

The chain has TRBV25-1 and TRBJ1-1; 9 bases are shared with TRBD1. This CDR3 has 15 residues. The germline V gene has CDR1 MGHDK and CDR2 SYGVNS. The trim removed 6 bases at V and 9 bases at J, leaving 14 bases unmatched. CDR3: CASRPTGGAGVKAFF. The CDR3 DNA reads TGTGCCAGCAGACCTACAGGGGGCGCGGGGGTTAAAGCTTTCTTT.

This clone was detected once. The chain combines TRBV27 with TRBJ2-3, with 8 nucleotides matching TRBD1. V dropped 6 bases and J dropped 1; count of bases not matched to a gene: 9. Germline CDR1 and CDR2: MNHEY and SMNVEV (reference sequence). The CDR3 sequence is 16 residues long. CDR3 sequence: CASSFQGALGTDTQYF. Here the CDR3 DNA reads TGTGCCAGCAGCTTCCAGGGGGCACTGGGCACAGATACGCAGTATTTT.

The chain carries TRBV30 and TRBJ1-5; D gene uncertain. Germline V gives CDR1 GTSNPN, CDR2 SVGIG (reference sequence). Between the trimmed V and J ends, which lost 4 bases and 6 bases, there was a span of 10 bases. The CDR3 has 12 amino acids. This CDR3 reads CAWTSGSQPQHF. In DNA form, the CDR3 reads TGTGCCTGGACCTCTGGGAGTCAGCCCCAGCATTTT.

In DNA, the CDR3 is TGTGCCAGTAGTATTGCCGGGACAGGCGTGGAGTATTTT. It codes for CASSIAGTGVEYF. The chain uses TRBV19 and TRBJ2-3, with TRBD1 identical over 8 bases. The CDR3 length is 13 residues. V shed 3 bases, J shed 13 bases, and the junction held 9 bases outside the gene matches. From germline, CDR1 is LNHDA and CDR2 SQIVND (reference sequence).

This rearrangement joins TRBV5-6 to TRBJ1-6; TRBD1 matches at 7 bases. There are 15 residues in the CDR3. J lost 10 bases, V lost 6 bases, and 13 bases had no gene match. Germline assignment: CDR1 SGHDT and CDR2 YYEEEE. For the CDR3, the DNA is TGTGCCAGCACTCCGGACAGGTCGGAGGGGTCACCCCTCCACTTT. Protein sequence: CASTPDRSEGSPLHF.

This clone has only a few counts. At the DNA level, this CDR3 is encoded by other sequences in the same sample as well. The chain combines TRBV5-4 with TRBJ2-5; 7 positions match TRBD2. Per the germline V gene, CDR1 is SGHNT and CDR2 is YYREEE (reference sequence). V gave up 0 bases and J gave up 2 bases; unmatched junction bases: 4. The CDR3 runs to 15 residues. This chain's CDR3 is CASSLASGPQETQYF. The CDR3 DNA follows: TGTGCCAGCAGCTTGGCTAGCGGCCCACAAGAGACCCAGTACTTC.

The V and J genes are TRBV2 and TRBJ1-6; TRBD1 matches 11 bases. CDR1 SNHLY and CDR2 FYNNEI come from the germline V gene. V gave up 6 bases and J gave up 9 bases; unmatched junction bases: 7. The CDR3 spans 15 residues. CDR3 loop: CASRMDRGLRSPLHF. CDR3 bases: TGTGCCAGCAGGATGGACAGGGGGCTACGTTCACCCCTCCACTTT.

This clone has just one count. The chain recombines TRBV7-9 with TRBJ1-2, with D unclear. Per germline, CDR1 SEHNR and CDR2 FQNEAQ (reference sequence). This CDR3 is 14 amino acids long. V lost 1 base and J 5 bases, leaving 11 bases between the germline ends. Written as DNA, the CDR3 is TGTGCCAGCAGCTTAGTGGTAGCTGGGTATGGCTACACCTTC. It yields the protein CASSLVVAGYGYTF.

The chain couples TRBV5-4 to TRBJ1-5, with D uncertain. The CDR3 contains 13 residues. Germline V gene sequence: CDR1 SGHNT, CDR2 YYREEE (reference sequence). Trimming stripped 3 bases from V and 3 bases from J, with 7 bases between. CDR3 loop: CASSYDTNQPQHF. CDR3 sequence (DNA): TGTGCCAGCAGCTATGACACCAATCAGCCCCAGCATTTT.

The chain uses TRBV5-1 and TRBJ1-3, with D hard to call. The germline V gene has CDR1 SGHRS and CDR2 YFSETQ. V shed 3 bases and J shed 1 base, with 17 bases lying between them. The CDR3 consists of 17 residues. The CDR3 loop is CASSSPASDRSGNTIYF. The CDR3 coding sequence is TGCGCCAGCAGCTCGCCGGCCTCGGACCGATCTGGAAACACCATATATTTT.

The chain employs TRBV3-1 (or the pseudogene TRBV3-2) and TRBJ1-2, with TRBD1 matching over 8 bases. The trim removed 4 bases at V and 8 bases at J, leaving 9 bases unmatched. Per germline, CDR1 LGHDT and CDR2 YNNKEL (reference sequence). The CDR3 loop spans 14 amino acids. CDR3 region: CASSPVDRGGGYTF. DNA for the CDR3: TGTGCCAGCAGCCCAGTCGACAGGGGAGGGGGCTACACCTTC.

The chain carries TRBV6-6 and TRBJ2-2; 8 nucleotides align to TRBD1. The ends lost 2 bases at V and 4 bases at J; junction bases unmatched: 3. Germline CDR1 MNHNY, CDR2 SVGAGI (reference sequence). This CDR3 has 15 residues. The CDR3 reads CASSYGRGLTGELFF. CDR3 DNA sequence: TGTGCCAGCAGTTACGGCAGGGGGCTCACCGGGGAGCTGTTTTTT.

The chain joins TRBV2 to TRBJ2-2; D might be TRBD1 (6 bases). Germline V gene lookup returns CDR1 SNHLY and CDR2 FYNNEI. This CDR3 region has 14 residues. V lost 3 bases and J 4 bases, leaving 9 bases between the germline ends. DNA for the CDR3: TGTGCCAGCAGTGACAGGGGAGCCACCGGGGAGCTGTTTTTT. This gives the protein CASSDRGATGELFF.

This chain uses TRBV2 with TRBJ2-7; 10 bases are a match to TRBD2. Trimming at V came to 1 base and at J to 3 bases, leaving 3 bases not matched to a gene. Germline-derived CDR1 and CDR2 are SNHLY and FYNNEI. The CDR3 covers 15 residues. In nucleotides, the CDR3 is TGTGCCAGCAGTGAAGAGTGGACTAGCGGCTACGAGCAGTACTTC. It encodes CASSEEWTSGYEQYF.

V is TRBV9 and J is TRBJ2-7, with D uncertain. Looked up from germline, CDR1 is SGDLS and CDR2 is YYNGEE. The V gene lost 4 bases and the J gene lost 4 bases, with 15 bases spanning the gap. The CDR3 is made up of 14 amino acids. CDR3 coding DNA: TGTGCCAGCAGCTCCCGCGTAGGTGGGTACGAGCAGTACTTC. Residues: CASSSRVGGYEQYF.